Listed below are T cell receptor beta chains from one sample, sequenced in a study of control samples from healthy donors and cancer patients. Using immunoSEQ multiplex PCR, the repertoire was profiled, and TCRdb retains in-frame clones only, with some absent. The sample contains 90,000 to 95,000 clones, around four fifths of which appear only once. Material for sequencing was blood. These receptors all stem from a young man in good health. CDR3s include the opening cysteine and the closing phenylalanine or tryptophan. A D gene is named only where the DNA matches it firmly. Clone size is shown for a subset of rows, as once, few, many or a class of expanded clone.

cdr3_aa: CASRATGGTTEAFF
cdr3_nt: TGTGCCAGCAGGGCCACAGGGGGCACCACTGAAGCTTTCTTT
clone_size: .
j_call: TRBJ1-1
d_call: TRBD1
v_call: TRBV7-3

cdr3_aa: CASSSGRNTEAFF
cdr3_nt: TGTGCCAGCAGTTCAGGGAGGAACACTGAAGCTTTCTTT
clone_size: .
j_call: TRBJ1-1
d_call: .
v_call: TRBV6-5

cdr3_aa: CASSADGTNYGYTF
cdr3_nt: TGTGCCAGCAGCGCTGATGGGACTAACTATGGCTACACCTTC
clone_size: .
j_call: TRBJ1-2
d_call: .
v_call: TRBV7-3

cdr3_aa: CASSEKAGGAYEQYF
cdr3_nt: TGTGCCAGCAGTGAAAAGGCAGGGGGCGCCTACGAGCAGTACTTC
clone_size: .
j_call: TRBJ2-7
d_call: TRBD1
v_call: TRBV6-1

cdr3_aa: CSVEVRDRATEAFF
cdr3_nt: TGCAGCGTTGAGGTTCGGGACAGGGCCACTGAAGCTTTCTTT
clone_size: .
j_call: TRBJ1-1
d_call: TRBD1
v_call: TRBV29-1

cdr3_aa: CASSPSGGASDTQYF
cdr3_nt: TGTGCCAGTAGTCCGAGCGGGGGGGCCTCAGATACGCAGTATTTT
clone_size: few
j_call: TRBJ2-3
d_call: TRBD2
v_call: TRBV19

cdr3_aa: CASSASGGRYNEQFF
cdr3_nt: TGTGCCAGCAGCGCGAGCGGGGGACGCTACAATGAGCAGTTCTTC
clone_size: .
j_call: TRBJ2-1
d_call: TRBD2
v_call: TRBV5-4

cdr3_aa: CASSATDRRTEAFF
cdr3_nt: TGTGCCAGCAGCGCCACTGACAGGAGGACTGAAGCTTTCTTT
clone_size: .
j_call: TRBJ1-1
d_call: .
v_call: TRBV9

cdr3_aa: CASSTGGGNTGELFF
cdr3_nt: TGTGCCAGCAGTACGGGAGGGGGGAACACCGGGGAGCTGTTTTTT
clone_size: once
j_call: TRBJ2-2
d_call: TRBD2
v_call: TRBV27

cdr3_aa: CASSGAGHRGSGANVLTF
cdr3_nt: TGTGCCAGCAGCGGAGCCGGACACCGAGGCTCTGGGGCCAACGTCCTGACTTTC
clone_size: .
j_call: TRBJ2-6
d_call: .
v_call: TRBV7-6

cdr3_aa: CASSRGLGAYEQYF
cdr3_nt: TGCGCCAGCAGCCGGGGGCTGGGAGCCTACGAGCAGTACTTC
clone_size: .
j_call: TRBJ2-7
d_call: .
v_call: TRBV5-1

cdr3_aa: CASSLDLSRTALYEQYF
cdr3_nt: TGTGCCAGCAGCTTAGACCTTTCCCGGACTGCCTTGTACGAGCAGTACTTC
clone_size: .
j_call: TRBJ2-7
d_call: .
v_call: TRBV11-2

cdr3_aa: CAWISGGETQYF
cdr3_nt: TGTGCCTGGATATCAGGGGGAGAGACCCAGTACTTC
clone_size: .
j_call: TRBJ2-5
d_call: TRBD1
v_call: TRBV30

cdr3_aa: CAISELRVGAGPDSGNTIYF
cdr3_nt: TGTGCCATCAGTGAACTGAGGGTGGGTGCAGGTCCCGACTCTGGAAACACCATATATTTT
clone_size: .
j_call: TRBJ1-3
d_call: .
v_call: TRBV10-3

cdr3_aa: CASRTGKVGRTNEKLFF
cdr3_nt: TGCGCCAGCCGGACAGGGAAAGTCGGAAGAACTAATGAAAAACTGTTTTTT
clone_size: .
j_call: TRBJ1-4
d_call: TRBD1
v_call: TRBV10-1

cdr3_aa: CASRGATSPLHF
cdr3_nt: TGTGCCAGCAGGGGAGCGACGTCACCCCTCCACTTT
clone_size: .
j_call: TRBJ1-6
d_call: .
v_call: TRBV21-1

cdr3_aa: CASTVGGSNQPQHF
cdr3_nt: TGTGCCAGCACCGTAGGGGGTAGCAATCAGCCCCAGCATTTT
clone_size: many
j_call: TRBJ1-5
d_call: .
v_call: TRBV7-9

cdr3_aa: CASSVGVGSNQPQHF
cdr3_nt: TGTGCCAGCAGCGTAGGGGTTGGTAGCAATCAGCCCCAGCATTTT
clone_size: .
j_call: TRBJ1-5
d_call: .
v_call: TRBV9

cdr3_aa: CASSFPGTHEQYF
cdr3_nt: TGTGCCAGCAGCTTCCCAGGAACCCACGAGCAGTACTTC
clone_size: .
j_call: TRBJ2-7
d_call: .
v_call: TRBV5-6

cdr3_aa: CASSGGRMATNEKLFF
cdr3_nt: TGTGCCAGCAGCGGGGGACGGATGGCAACTAATGAAAAACTGTTTTTT
clone_size: .
j_call: TRBJ1-4
d_call: .
v_call: TRBV5-8

cdr3_aa: CASSSRDRVYEQFF
cdr3_nt: TGTGCCAGCAGTAGCCGGGACAGGGTTTATGAGCAGTTCTTC
clone_size: .
j_call: TRBJ2-1
d_call: TRBD1
v_call: TRBV6-5

cdr3_aa: CASSLAGRGREETQYF
cdr3_nt: TGTGCCAGCAGCTTAGCGGGCAGGGGGCGCGAAGAGACCCAGTACTTC
clone_size: .
j_call: TRBJ2-5
d_call: TRBD1
v_call: TRBV7-2

cdr3_aa: CASSPQKGGELFF
cdr3_nt: TGTGCCAGCAGCCCCCAGAAGGGCGGGGAGCTGTTTTTT
clone_size: .
j_call: TRBJ2-2
d_call: .
v_call: TRBV7-6

cdr3_aa: CATRDGYNEQFF
cdr3_nt: TGCGCCACTCGGGACGGTTACAATGAGCAGTTCTTC
clone_size: .
j_call: TRBJ2-1
d_call: .
v_call: TRBV10-2

cdr3_aa: CASSIRGQHYGYTF
cdr3_nt: TGTGCCAGCAGTATAAGGGGACAGCACTATGGCTACACCTTC
clone_size: .
j_call: TRBJ1-2
d_call: TRBD1
v_call: TRBV6-6

cdr3_aa: CASSLAGTIYYEQYF
cdr3_nt: TGTGCCAGCAGCTTAGCGGGGACTATATACTACGAGCAGTACTTC
clone_size: .
j_call: TRBJ2-7
d_call: TRBD2
v_call: TRBV7-2

cdr3_aa: CASSPEGSGNTIYF
cdr3_nt: TGTGCCAGCAGTCCCGAGGGTTCCGGAAACACCATATATTTT
clone_size: many
j_call: TRBJ1-3
d_call: .
v_call: TRBV6-6

cdr3_aa: CASSLEAGGLTEAFF
cdr3_nt: TGTGCCAGCAGTTTAGAGGCAGGGGGCCTCACTGAAGCTTTCTTT
clone_size: medium-sized
j_call: TRBJ1-1
d_call: TRBD1
v_call: TRBV27

cdr3_aa: CASSLDTGQAPYEQYF
cdr3_nt: TGTGCCAGCAGCTTAGATACGGGACAGGCACCTTACGAGCAGTACTTC
clone_size: .
j_call: TRBJ2-7
d_call: TRBD1
v_call: TRBV11-2

cdr3_aa: CASSLGVRGDTQYF
cdr3_nt: TGTGCCAGCAGTTTAGGGGTCAGGGGGGATACGCAGTATTTT
clone_size: .
j_call: TRBJ2-3
d_call: TRBD1
v_call: TRBV27

cdr3_aa: CASSVGGGTNYGYTF
cdr3_nt: TGTGCCAGCAGCGTAGGAGGGGGCACTAACTATGGCTACACCTTC
clone_size: .
j_call: TRBJ1-2
d_call: TRBD1
v_call: TRBV9

cdr3_aa: CASSVNRVHEKLFF
cdr3_nt: TGTGCCAGCAGCGTCAACAGGGTACATGAAAAACTGTTTTTT
clone_size: .
j_call: TRBJ1-4
d_call: .
v_call: TRBV11-2

cdr3_aa: CAWSVKGKAFF
cdr3_nt: TGTGCCTGGAGTGTAAAGGGGAAGGCTTTCTTT
clone_size: .
j_call: TRBJ1-1
d_call: .
v_call: TRBV30

cdr3_aa: CASRQGGLGSPLHF
cdr3_nt: TGTGCCAGCAGACAGGGGGGCTTAGGGTCACCCCTCCACTTT
clone_size: .
j_call: TRBJ1-6
d_call: TRBD1
v_call: TRBV27

cdr3_aa: CSTTENTEAFF
cdr3_nt: TGCAGCACAACAGAGAACACTGAAGCTTTCTTT
clone_size: .
j_call: TRBJ1-1
d_call: .
v_call: TRBV29-1

cdr3_aa: CASSRLAGGSTDTQYF
cdr3_nt: TGTGCCAGCAGCCGACTAGCGGGGGGGAGCACAGATACGCAGTATTTT
clone_size: once
j_call: TRBJ2-3
d_call: TRBD2
v_call: TRBV7-7

cdr3_aa: CASSRMGVSYNEQFF
cdr3_nt: TGTGCCAGCAGTCGTATGGGGGTCTCCTACAATGAGCAGTTCTTC
clone_size: .
j_call: TRBJ2-1
d_call: .
v_call: TRBV27

cdr3_aa: CATRRGDHDNEQFF
cdr3_nt: TGTGCCACCCGGCGGGGGGACCACGACAATGAGCAGTTCTTC
clone_size: .
j_call: TRBJ2-1
d_call: TRBD2
v_call: TRBV6-5

cdr3_aa: CATSDSNTEAFF
cdr3_nt: TGTGCCACCAGTGATTCAAATACTGAAGCTTTCTTT
clone_size: .
j_call: TRBJ1-1
d_call: .
v_call: TRBV24-1

cdr3_aa: CASSYRKTASGNTIYF
cdr3_nt: TGTGCCAGCAGTTATCGAAAAACAGCCTCTGGAAACACCATATATTTT
clone_size: .
j_call: TRBJ1-3
d_call: .
v_call: TRBV28

cdr3_aa: CASTFTGDAYEQYF
cdr3_nt: TGCGCCAGCACCTTCACAGGGGACGCCTACGAGCAGTACTTC
clone_size: .
j_call: TRBJ2-7
d_call: TRBD1
v_call: TRBV5-1

cdr3_aa: CAWSEQVRRRELFF
cdr3_nt: TGTGCCTGGAGTGAACAGGTTCGAAGGCGGGAGCTGTTTTTT
clone_size: once
j_call: TRBJ2-2
d_call: .
v_call: TRBV30

cdr3_aa: CASSPTRGTEAFF
cdr3_nt: TGTGCCAGCTCACCCACTCGAGGCACTGAAGCTTTCTTT
clone_size: .
j_call: TRBJ1-1
d_call: .
v_call: TRBV18

cdr3_aa: CASSLSGKSQPQHF
cdr3_nt: TGTGCCAGCAGTTTATCAGGGAAAAGTCAGCCCCAGCATTTT
clone_size: .
j_call: TRBJ1-5
d_call: .
v_call: TRBV6-5

cdr3_aa: CASSLGQGTDTQYF
cdr3_nt: TGTGCCAGCTCATTGGGACAGGGGACAGATACGCAGTATTTT
clone_size: .
j_call: TRBJ2-3
d_call: TRBD1
v_call: TRBV18

cdr3_aa: CASSPGTNQETQYF
cdr3_nt: TGTGCCAGCAGCCCCGGGACAAACCAAGAGACCCAGTACTTC
clone_size: .
j_call: TRBJ2-5
d_call: .
v_call: TRBV7-2

cdr3_aa: CAWSVEIAGSSYEQYF
cdr3_nt: TGTGCCTGGAGTGTAGAGATAGCGGGGAGCTCCTACGAGCAGTACTTC
clone_size: .
j_call: TRBJ2-7
d_call: TRBD2
v_call: TRBV30

cdr3_aa: CSVESTTEAFF
cdr3_nt: TGCAGCGTTGAGTCAACCACTGAAGCTTTCTTT
clone_size: .
j_call: TRBJ1-1
d_call: .
v_call: TRBV29-1

cdr3_aa: CASSVKGRYNEQFF
cdr3_nt: TGTGCCAGCAGCGTGAAGGGCAGGTACAATGAGCAGTTCTTC
clone_size: .
j_call: TRBJ2-1
d_call: .
v_call: TRBV9

cdr3_aa: CASSLTRVTDTQYF
cdr3_nt: TGTGCCAGCAGCTTAACCAGAGTCACAGATACGCAGTATTTT
clone_size: once
j_call: TRBJ2-3
d_call: .
v_call: TRBV7-9

cdr3_aa: CASSSRGTGANVLTF
cdr3_nt: TGTGCCAGCAGTTCTAGGGGAACTGGGGCCAACGTCCTGACTTTC
clone_size: .
j_call: TRBJ2-6
d_call: .
v_call: TRBV28

cdr3_aa: CASSVLTSGGLGTTGELFF
cdr3_nt: TGTGCCAGCAGCGTTTTAACTAGCGGGGGCCTAGGGACCACCGGGGAGCTGTTTTTT
clone_size: .
j_call: TRBJ2-2
d_call: TRBD2
v_call: TRBV9

cdr3_aa: CASSPTTGGPSGNTIYF
cdr3_nt: TGTGCCAGCAGCCCCACGACAGGGGGCCCTTCGGGAAACACCATATATTTT
clone_size: .
j_call: TRBJ1-3
d_call: TRBD1
v_call: TRBV27